These 8 T cell receptor beta chains share one sample of origin, sequenced in a study of T cells after yellow fever vaccination. One entry per CDR3 protein results from TCRdb running MiXCR on the 5' RACE reads. The sample lists about 350,000 distinct CDR3 sequences, roughly an eighth occurring once. The sequences come from CD4+ T cells sorted from PBMCs, collected 15 days after the yellow fever booster vaccination. Receptors originate from a young man who received the YFV17D yellow fever vaccine.

This clonotype was observed a handful of times. The gene calls are TRBV29-1 and TRBJ2-2; 8 bases are shared with TRBD2. The CDR3 sequence is 16 residues long. V lost 3 bases and J lost 1; bases outside the gene matches: 7. Germline values: CDR1 SQVTM, CDR2 ANQGSEA. DNA for the CDR3: TGCAGCGTTGATACGGGGGGGATCGGGAACACCGGGGAGCTGTTTTTT. Its protein product is CSVDTGGIGNTGELFF.

As to this clonotype: Since a much larger clone is just one base distant, this may be a read error. Here the CDR3 omits its conserved ending phenylalanine or tryptophan, so a read error is the likely source. The rearrangement links TRBV24-1 to TRBJ2-1, with D perhaps matching TRBD2 (5 bases). V shed 8 bases and J shed 7 bases, with 11 bases lying between them. This CDR3 contains 12 residues. CDR1 and CDR2 (germline): KGHDR, SFDVKD. DNA of the CDR3: TGTGCCACCATCGGGGAAGCGAATGAGCAGTTCTTG. Translated: CATIGEANEQFL.

The CDR3 bases are TGCGCCAGCAGCTTACAGGGGGCCCTATTGAAAAATGAGCAGTTCTTC. Amino acids: CASSLQGALLKNEQFF. The rearrangement links TRBV5-1 to TRBJ2-1; 9 bases fit TRBD1. The CDR3 covers 16 residues. CDR1 and CDR2 from the germline V gene are SGHRS and YFSETQ. The trim removed 2 bases at V and 7 bases at J, leaving 10 bases unmatched.

This clonotype was detected many times. V is TRBV7-3 and J is TRBJ1-1; D possibly corresponds to TRBD1 (6 bases). V was clipped by 8 bases and J by 1 base, with 11 bases between them. The CDR3 consists of 13 residues. CDR1 SGHTA and CDR2 FQGTGA come from the germline V gene. CDR3 sequence reads: CASGDTANTEAFF. CDR3 bases: TGTGCCAGCGGGGACACAGCGAACACTGAAGCTTTCTTT.

V is TRBV20-1 and J is TRBJ2-5; 14 bases line up with TRBD2. The junction had 5 bases not matched to a gene; V was cut back by 6 bases and J by 2 bases. This CDR3 contains 15 residues. The germline gives CDR1 DFQATT, CDR2 SNEGSKA (reference sequence). The CDR3 DNA sequence: TGCAGTGCCTGGACTAGCGGGGGGTCGCAAGAGACCCAGTACTTC. Its protein is CSAWTSGGSQETQYF.

This clonotype showed up just a few times. The chain is built from TRBV11-2 and TRBJ2-3, with 10 bases aligning to TRBD1. In germline, CDR1 is SGHAT, CDR2 FQNNGV. The CDR3 is made up of 17 amino acids. V lost 5 bases, J lost 3 bases, and 11 bases stayed unmatched. CDR3 in amino acids: CASSRDRGILRTDTQYF. DNA for the CDR3: TGTGCCAGCAGCCGGGACAGGGGTATCTTAAGAACAGATACGCAGTATTTT.

The rearrangement joins TRBV20-1 to TRBJ1-5, with 7 positions matching TRBD1. Germline trimming cut 0 bases from V and 3 bases from J; bases unmatched to any gene: 8. The CDR3 totals 16 residues. The germline gives CDR1 DFQATT, CDR2 SNEGSKA (reference sequence). As DNA, the CDR3 is TGCAGTGCTAGAGATGAGGGACAGAATATCAATCAGCCCCAGCATTTT. This sequence encodes CSARDEGQNINQPQHF.

This clonotype was counted only a few times. The J gene is TRBJ2-5, the V gene TRBV28, with 11 positions matching TRBD1. After removal of 9 bases from V and 4 bases from J, the junction contained 1 base not matched to a gene. The CDR3 contains 12 residues. CDR1 and CDR2 (germline): MDHEN, SYDVKM. Here the CDR3 DNA reads TGTGCCAGTGGGACAGGGGGAGAGACCCAGTACTTC. It specifies CASGTGGETQYF.